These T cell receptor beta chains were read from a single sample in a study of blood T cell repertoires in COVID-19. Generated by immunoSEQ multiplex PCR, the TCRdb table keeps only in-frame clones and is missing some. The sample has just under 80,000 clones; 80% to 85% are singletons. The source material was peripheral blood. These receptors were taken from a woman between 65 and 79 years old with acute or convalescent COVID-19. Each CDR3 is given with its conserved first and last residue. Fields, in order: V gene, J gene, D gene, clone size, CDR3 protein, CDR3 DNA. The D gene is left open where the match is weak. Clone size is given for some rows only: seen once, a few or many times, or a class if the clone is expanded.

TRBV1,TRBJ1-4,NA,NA,CTSSHSRGLTEKPRTNEKLFF,TGCACCAGCAGCCATTCCAGGGGACTAACAGAAAAACCAAGAACTAATGAAAAACTGTTTTTT
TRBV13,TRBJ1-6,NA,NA,CASSLRTDDSPLHF,TGTGCCAGCAGCTTAAGGACAGACGATTCACCCCTCCACTTT
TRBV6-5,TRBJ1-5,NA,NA,CASSRRYSNQPQHF,TGTGCCAGCAGTCGCAGATATAGCAATCAGCCCCAGCATTTT
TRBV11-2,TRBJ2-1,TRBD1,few,CASSFAGGFLNEQFF,TGTGCCAGCAGCTTTGCAGGGGGTTTTTTGAATGAGCAGTTCTTC
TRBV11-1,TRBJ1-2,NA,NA,CASSLVPEGGYTF,TGTGCCAGCAGCTTAGTTCCGGAGGGCGGCTACACCTTC
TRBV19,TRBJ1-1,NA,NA,CASSRSINTEAFF,TGTGCCAGTAGCAGAAGTATAAACACTGAAGCTTTCTTT
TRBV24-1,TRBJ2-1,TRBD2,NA,CATSDVTSGSRNEQFF,TGTGCCACCAGTGATGTGACTAGCGGGAGTCGAAATGAGCAGTTCTTC
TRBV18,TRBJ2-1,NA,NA,CASLDFSYNEQFF,TGTGCTAGCCTAGACTTTTCCTACAATGAGCAGTTCTTC
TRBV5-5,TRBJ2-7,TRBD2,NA,CASSSLGLAGGIKNF,TGTGCCAGCAGCTCCCTGGGACTAGCGGGAGGGATAAAGAACTTC
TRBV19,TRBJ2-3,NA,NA,CASSLQGRWGTDTQYF,TGTGCCAGTAGTCTACAGGGAAGATGGGGCACAGATACGCAGTATTTT
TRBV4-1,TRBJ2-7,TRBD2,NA,CASSPYPREREPYEQYF,TGCGCCAGCAGCCCATACCCTCGGGAGCGGGAGCCGTACGAGCAGTACTTC
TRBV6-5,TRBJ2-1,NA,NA,CASIVADVNKNEQFF,TGTGCCAGCATTGTGGCAGATGTAAACAAGAATGAGCAGTTCTTC
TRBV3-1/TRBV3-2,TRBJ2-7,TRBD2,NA,CASSQVLAGASYEQYF,TGTGCCAGCAGCCAAGTGCTAGCGGGGGCCTCCTACGAGCAGTACTTC
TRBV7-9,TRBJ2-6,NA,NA,CASSYHRAGANVLTF,TGTGCCAGCAGCTACCACAGGGCTGGGGCCAACGTCCTGACTTTC
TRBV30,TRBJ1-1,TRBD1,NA,CAWNDRDTEAFF,TGTGCCTGGAACGACAGGGACACTGAAGCTTTCTTT
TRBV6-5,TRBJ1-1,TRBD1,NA,CASSYDRARNTEAFF,TGTGCCAGCAGTTACGACAGGGCTCGGAACACTGAAGCTTTCTTT
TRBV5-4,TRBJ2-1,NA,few,CASSPRLVNNEQFF,TGTGCCAGCAGCCCCAGACTAGTTAACAATGAGCAGTTCTTC
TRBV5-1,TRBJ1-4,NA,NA,CASSFAQGTNEKLFF,TGCGCCAGCAGCTTTGCACAGGGCACTAATGAAAAACTGTTTTTT
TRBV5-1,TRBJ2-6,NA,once,CASSSSFSGTGANVLTF,TGCGCCAGCAGCTCCTCCTTTTCGGGTACTGGGGCCAACGTCCTGACTTTC
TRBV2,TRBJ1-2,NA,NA,CASSIARGRNYGYTF,TGTGCCAGCAGCATAGCTCGGGGGAGGAACTATGGCTACACCTTC
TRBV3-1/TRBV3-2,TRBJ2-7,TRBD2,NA,CASSQPGLAFHEQYF,TGTGCCAGCAGCCAACCGGGACTAGCGTTCCACGAGCAGTACTTC
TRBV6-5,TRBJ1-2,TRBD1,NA,CASSPGGRRYYGYTF,TGTGCCAGCAGCCCAGGGGGCAGGCGATACTATGGCTACACCTTC
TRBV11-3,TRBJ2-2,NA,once,CASSRGGSNTGELFF,TGTGCCAGCAGCCGAGGGGGTTCGAACACCGGGGAGCTGTTTTTT
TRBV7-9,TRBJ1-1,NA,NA,CASSLLKTGNTEAFF,TGTGCCAGCAGCTTACTAAAGACAGGGAACACTGAAGCTTTCTTT
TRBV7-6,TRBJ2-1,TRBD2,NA,CASSTRTSGRITSYNEQFF,TGTGCCAGCAGCACTAGGACTAGCGGGAGAATCACCTCCTACAATGAGCAGTTCTTC
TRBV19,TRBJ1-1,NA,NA,CASSMGSSFMNTEAFF,TGTGCCAGTAGTATGGGGAGTTCCTTTATGAACACTGAAGCTTTCTTT
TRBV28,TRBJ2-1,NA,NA,CASSLGTPNEQFF,TGTGCCAGCAGTTTAGGGACACCCAATGAGCAGTTCTTC
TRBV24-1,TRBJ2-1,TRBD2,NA,CATSDGGGSTYNEQFF,TGTGCCACCAGTGATGGGGGAGGGTCCACCTACAATGAGCAGTTCTTC
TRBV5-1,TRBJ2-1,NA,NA,CASSLGGIGNEQFF,TGCGCCAGCAGCTTGGGCGGGATCGGCAATGAGCAGTTCTTC
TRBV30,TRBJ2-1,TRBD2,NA,CAWSSGTRRLF,TGTGCCTGGAGTTCCGGGACTAGGCGACTCTTC
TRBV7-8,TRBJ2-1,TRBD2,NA,CASSPPGTSHNEQFF,TGTGCCAGCAGTCCCCCCGGGACTAGCCACAATGAGCAGTTCTTC
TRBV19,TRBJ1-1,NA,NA,CASREGAVPRWGGHTEAFF,TGTGCCAGTAGAGAGGGCGCTGTCCCAAGATGGGGGGGACACACTGAAGCTTTCTTT
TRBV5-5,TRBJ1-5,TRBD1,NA,CASSWGQGRQPQHF,TGTGCCAGCAGCTGGGGACAGGGGCGTCAGCCCCAGCATTTT
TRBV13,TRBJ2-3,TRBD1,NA,CASSPRDSFTDTQYF,TGTGCCAGCAGCCCGAGGGACAGCTTCACAGATACGCAGTATTTT